This TCR beta chain comes out of a study of blood T cell repertoires in COVID-19. As for the study in general: Samples taken during acute and convalescent COVID-19 were collected in the United States, Italy and Spain. In each case, the material was cDNA or gDNA derived from T cells, B-cell-depleted T cells, or PBMCs.

This clone showed up just once. The CDR3 contains 15 residues. Germline CDR1 is SGHNT and CDR2 is YYREEE (reference sequence). V was clipped by 4 bases and J by 0 bases, with 13 bases between them. Original processing notes: Reference gene primer amplification yielded estimated nucleated cell counts. The data were produced by immunoSEQ multiplex PCR, yet TCRdb's version contains in-frame clones alone and is incomplete. V and J calls plus clone size are reproduced from that table; the DNA served to infer D and trimming. The profile shows 70,000 to 80,000 clones, approximately 90% of them singletons. Sequencing was done on a sample of peripheral blood. The receptor's source is a woman aged 55-69 years with active COVID-19. The chain combines TRBV5-4 with TRBJ1-2; tentative D call: TRBD1 (6 bases). CDR3 nucleotide sequence: TGTGCCAGCAGCACTCGGACAGAAGCTAACTATGGCTACACCTTC. This sequence encodes CASSTRTEANYGYTF.